One sample yielded the 20 T cell receptor beta chains listed below, sequenced in a study of cytomegalovirus exposure and HLA in healthy donors (dated by TCRdb to between 2016 and 2019). Library preparation employed the immunoSEQ multiplex PCR assay. A mixture of 60 forward primers for TCR Vbeta segments and 13 reverse primers for TCR Jbeta segments was used in the multiplex PCR. TCRdb mirrors the immuneACCESS table, restricted to in-frame sequences. Some clones are absent from its copies; in checked studies, under half trace to an unresolved V gene, and the reason for the others is unknown. The sample yields 90,000 to 140,000 clones; over 80% were counted once. The ten top clones hold 6.5% to 7% of the sample. The sequencing input was PBMCs. The receptors were gathered from a man aged 25-40 years in good health and CMV-seropositive.

This chain connects TRBV4-1 to TRBJ1-6; a possible D gene is TRBD1 (5 bases). The length of the CDR3 is 15 residues. Germline CDR1 MGHRA, CDR2 YSYEKL. Trimming shortened V by 1 base and J by 7 bases, and 11 bases separated the two germline ends. CDR3 DNA sequence: TGCGCCAGCAGCCAAGTTGGAAGGGGAAATTCACCCCTCCACTTT. Encoded protein: CASSQVGRGNSPLHF.

The genes are TRBV6-4 and TRBJ2-3; 10 nucleotides match TRBD2. Germline CDR1 MRHNA, CDR2 SNTAGT. J gave up 2 bases and V 3 bases, and 2 bases lay outside the gene matches. The CDR3 has 15 residues. The CDR3 DNA reads as TGTGCCAGCAGTGAAAGCGGGGGGGCCACAGATACGCAGTATTTT. Translating gives CASSESGGATDTQYF.

The rearrangement links TRBV7-9 to TRBJ1-1, with 8 nucleotides matching TRBD1. CDR1 is SEHNR and CDR2 is FQNEAQ in the germline V gene (reference sequence). Trimming removed 4 bases from V and 1 base from J; junction bases left unmatched: 8. The CDR3 runs to 16 residues. The CDR3 loop is CASSSLPGQANTEAFF. The CDR3 DNA is TGTGCCAGCAGCTCTCTCCCGGGACAGGCGAACACTGAAGCTTTCTTT.

V and J are TRBV2 and TRBJ1-6; D is possibly TRBD1 (5 bases). Deletions cut 4 bases from V and 1 base from J, with 8 bases between. The CDR3 loop spans 15 amino acids. Germline lookup yields CDR1 SNHLY and CDR2 FYNNEI. The CDR3 bases are TGTGCCAGCAGTGTGGGGGGGTCCTATAATTCACCCCTCCACTTT. This encodes CASSVGGSYNSPLHF. The full variable domain, with the rest looked up from reference TRBV2 and TRBJ1-6, is EPEVTQTPSHQVTQMGQEVILRCVPISNHLYFYWYRQILGQKVEFLVSFYNNEISEKSEIFDDQFSVERPDGSNFTLKIRSTKLEDSAMYFCASSVGGSYNSPLHFGNGTRLTVT.

This rearrangement joins TRBV19 to TRBJ1-2, with D perhaps matching TRBD1 (5 bases). The CDR3 has 14 amino acids. The V and J ends lost 3 bases and 3 bases respectively, with 11 bases between them. Germline CDR1 and CDR2: LNHDA and SQIVND (reference sequence). CDR3 in DNA: TGTGCCAGTAGTATCGACCCGGGGGACTATGGCTACACCTTC. Translated, it gives CASSIDPGDYGYTF.

The CDR3 loop reads CASSISSGGPLKQYF. The CDR3 region has the DNA TGTGCCAGCAGCATATCTAGCGGGGGGCCCTTGAAGCAGTACTTC. This rearrangement joins TRBV2 to TRBJ2-7; 11 bases line up with TRBD2. This CDR3 has 15 amino acids. From germline, CDR1 is SNHLY and CDR2 FYNNEI. The V segment lost 6 bases and the J segment 8 bases; nucleotides outside the gene matches: 12.

The chain has TRBV10-1 and TRBJ1-1, with 8 positions matching TRBD1. The CDR3 extends over 14 amino acids. CDR1 and CDR2 (germline): WNHNN, SYGVQD (reference sequence). J gave up 4 bases and V 6 bases, and 7 bases lay outside the gene matches. The CDR3 DNA sequence: TGCGCCAGCAGCCCAGACAGGGGTGGCACTGAAGCTTTCTTT. Translated, it gives CASSPDRGGTEAFF.

The chain joins TRBV19 to TRBJ2-5; D perhaps matches TRBD1 (5 bases). The CDR3 consists of 13 residues. The V end lost 3 bases, the J end lost 3 bases, and 8 bases lay between the germline ends. The germline gives CDR1 LNHDA, CDR2 SQIVND (reference sequence). CDR3 bases: TGTGCCAGTAGTATCGTAGGGGAAGAGACCCAGTACTTC. Its protein product is CASSIVGEETQYF.

The gene calls are TRBV14 and TRBJ1-1, with D unclear. V lost 3 bases and J 1 base, leaving 9 bases between the germline ends. CDR1 is SGHDN and CDR2 is FVKESK in the germline V gene. The CDR3 spans 14 residues. The DNA of the CDR3 is TGTGCCAGCAGCCAGGGGAGTGGGAACACTGAAGCTTTCTTT. Encoded protein: CASSQGSGNTEAFF.

The chain couples TRBV29-1 to TRBJ1-1, with 7 bases identical to TRBD1. Germline lookup yields CDR1 SQVTM and CDR2 ANQGSEA. V was clipped by 4 bases and J by 0 bases; unmatched bases: 5. The CDR3 is 14 amino acids. In DNA, the CDR3 is TGCAGCGTTGCGGGACAGACCATGAACACTGAAGCTTTCTTT. Translating gives CSVAGQTMNTEAFF.

The chain carries TRBV5-1 and TRBJ1-4; 9 positions agree with TRBD1. Germline V gives CDR1 SGHRS, CDR2 YFSETQ. V shed 4 bases and J 7 bases; nucleotides not matched to a gene: 14. The CDR3 has 17 residues. As DNA, the CDR3 is TGCGCCAGCAGCAAGGACAGGGGACCGGAGAGGGGTGAAAAACTGTTTTTT. This codes for CASSKDRGPERGEKLFF.

The chain couples TRBV5-6 to TRBJ2-1, with TRBD2 identical over 16 bases. The J segment lost 13 bases and the V segment lost 4 bases, leaving 5 bases of the junction unmatched. This CDR3 has 14 amino acids. CDR1 is SGHDT and CDR2 is YYEEEE in the germline V gene. CDR3: CASSPGTSGGAQFF. The DNA of the CDR3 is TGTGCCAGCAGCCCCGGGACTAGCGGGGGGGCCCAGTTCTTC.

The chain employs TRBV5-1 and TRBJ1-1; the D gene is possibly TRBD1 (6 bases). V lost 2 bases and J 1 base, leaving 9 bases between the germline ends. The CDR3 is made up of 14 amino acids. Germline V gene sequence: CDR1 SGHRS, CDR2 YFSETQ. CDR3 loop: CASSFRTANTEAFF. CDR3 in DNA: TGCGCCAGCAGCTTCCGGACAGCGAACACTGAAGCTTTCTTT.

The rearrangement links TRBV12-5 to TRBJ1-2; D gene ambiguous. Germline-derived CDR1 and CDR2 are LGHNT and FRNRAP. Trimming cost V 7 bases and J 4 bases, with 19 bases left between them. The length of the CDR3 is 15 residues. CDR3 residues: CASAPGSLGSYGYTF. The CDR3 region has the DNA TGTGCTAGTGCCCCCGGTTCCCTAGGTAGCTATGGCTACACCTTC. The variable domain in full, completed from reference TRBV12-5 and TRBJ1-2, reads DARVTQTPRHKVTEMGQEVTMRCQPILGHNTVFWYRQTMMQGLELLAYFRNRAPLDDSGMPKDRFSAEMPDATLATLKIQPSEPRDSAVYFCASAPGSLGSYGYTFGSGTRLTVV.

This clone appeared a few times. The rearrangement joins TRBV10-3 to TRBJ2-7; a weak D match, TRBD1 (6 bases). This CDR3 contains 14 residues. Between the trimmed V and J ends, which lost 4 bases and 4 bases, there was a span of 14 bases. In germline, CDR1 is ENHRY, CDR2 SYGVKD. CDR3 protein: CAISVSGAVYEQYF. CDR3 bases: TGTGCCATCAGTGTGTCAGGGGCGGTGTACGAGCAGTACTTC.

The chain couples TRBV27 to TRBJ1-6; possibly TRBD1 for D (5 bases). Germline V gene lookup returns CDR1 MNHEY and CDR2 SMNVEV (reference sequence). This CDR3 contains 16 residues. Trimming took 6 bases from V and 7 from J, leaving 19 bases between them. Here the CDR3 reads CASSPVLTAFNSPLHF. The CDR3 DNA is TGTGCCAGCAGCCCTGTACTGACAGCCTTCAATTCACCCCTCCACTTT.

Worth noting for this clone: Other DNA sequences from this sample encode an identical CDR3 as well. The chain combines TRBV5-1 with TRBJ1-6; 7 nucleotides match TRBD1. There are 15 residues in the CDR3. Germline CDR1 and CDR2: SGHRS and YFSETQ. V lost 4 bases and J lost 7; bases outside the gene matches: 8. CDR3 coding DNA: TGCGCCAGCAGCCCCAGACAGGGCGGGAATTCACCCCTCCACTTT. This encodes CASSPRQGGNSPLHF.

The chain joins TRBV6-1 to TRBJ1-6, with D uncertain. Germline CDR1 MNHNS, CDR2 SASEGT. Trimming removed 6 bases at V and 7 bases at J, with 7 bases between. The CDR3 is 12 amino acids. CDR3 nucleotide sequence: TGTGCCAGCAGAGTAGCAAATTCACCCCTCCACTTT. Its translation is CASRVANSPLHF.

The chain has TRBV28 and TRBJ1-4, with 11 bases lining up with TRBD1. Germline V CDR1 and CDR2: MDHEN, SYDVKM. This CDR3 comprises 13 residues. V lost 8 bases, J lost 10 bases, and 6 bases stayed unmatched. CDR3 sequence: CASLRDRGVKLFF. The CDR3 bases are TGTGCCAGCTTACGGGACAGGGGGGTAAAACTGTTTTTT.

This sequence joins TRBV5-1 and TRBJ2-3, with 7 bases identical to TRBD1. Germline CDR1 SGHRS, CDR2 YFSETQ. This CDR3 is 16 amino acids long. V lost 5 bases to trimming and J lost 5 bases; unmatched junction nucleotides: 14. The CDR3 DNA follows: TGCGCCAGCAGTAATGGACAGGCCAACCTACGAGATACGCAGTATTTT. Translated, it gives CASSNGQANLRDTQYF.